These 22 T cell receptor beta chains were all obtained from the same sample, sequenced in a study of T cell responses to AZD1222 COVID-19 vaccine. Some clones are missing from TCRdb's copy, which holds only in-frame ones; the method was immunoSEQ multiplex PCR. This sample has roughly 130,000 clones, with more than 85% found just once. This sample comprised peripheral blood, obtained on day 0 of AZD1222 vaccination. These receptors all stem from an adult in good health.

The chain couples TRBV6-1 to TRBJ1-5, with 9 bases that match TRBD1. The CDR3 spans 15 residues. V gave up 2 bases and J gave up 9 bases; unmatched junction bases: 8. Germline-derived CDR1 and CDR2 are MNHNS and SASEGT. The CDR3 region is CASSEHRTGELPQHF. Here the CDR3 DNA reads TGTGCCAGCAGTGAACACCGGACAGGGGAATTGCCCCAGCATTTT.

This clone was observed once. This chain uses TRBV19 with TRBJ1-5; D call uncertain. The length of the CDR3 is 14 residues. Per germline, CDR1 LNHDA and CDR2 SQIVND (reference sequence). Trimming stripped 6 bases from V and 0 bases from J, with 9 bases between. The CDR3 reads CASRADYSNQPQHF. DNA for the CDR3: TGTGCCAGTAGGGCGGACTATAGCAATCAGCCCCAGCATTTT.

The rearrangement joins TRBV30 to TRBJ1-2, with no clear D. Germline V gives CDR1 GTSNPN, CDR2 SVGIG (reference sequence). This CDR3 is 14 amino acids long. The ends were cut back, 0 bases at V and 10 bases at J, with 18 bases in the middle. CDR3 residues: CAWSVNPRQATYTF. The CDR3 DNA follows: TGTGCCTGGAGTGTAAACCCCCGCCAGGCGACCTACACCTTC.

The rearrangement uses TRBV28 and TRBJ2-1; 9 bases agree with TRBD1. This CDR3 spans 14 amino acids. CDR1 and CDR2 (germline): MDHEN, SYDVKM. The ends lost 3 bases at V and 7 bases at J; junction bases unmatched: 4. In nucleotides, the CDR3 is TGTGCCAGCAGTTTGGGACAGGGACTGAATGAGCAGTTCTTC. Its protein product is CASSLGQGLNEQFF.

CDR3 bases: TGTGCCAGCTCACCCCGGACGATGGGGAATTCACCCCTCCACTTT. It encodes CASSPRTMGNSPLHF. J is TRBJ1-6 and V is TRBV18; D uncertain. Per germline, CDR1 KGHSH and CDR2 LQKENI. V was cut by 3 bases and J by 7 bases, with 13 bases left in between. The CDR3 spans 15 residues.

The chain combines TRBV7-3 with TRBJ1-1, with a tentative D call TRBD1 (5 bases). The V end was cut by 2 bases, the J end by 4 bases, with 11 bases between. This CDR3 is 14 amino acids long. Germline V gives CDR1 SGHTA, CDR2 FQGTGA. This CDR3 reads CASSLGGVSTEAFF. CDR3 nucleotide sequence: TGTGCCAGCAGCTTAGGAGGGGTGAGCACTGAAGCTTTCTTT.

A single count supports this clone. The J gene is TRBJ2-1, the V gene TRBV12-5, with 7 bases fitting TRBD2. Looked up from germline, CDR1 is LGHNT and CDR2 is FRNRAP. The CDR3 totals 15 residues. V gave up 6 bases and J gave up 6 bases; unmatched junction bases: 11. CDR3 protein: CASGGGLTQVNEQFF. The CDR3 DNA reads TGTGCTAGTGGGGGGGGACTAACCCAAGTCAATGAGCAGTTCTTC. Drawing the rest from reference TRBV12-5 and TRBJ2-1, the complete variable domain is DARVTQTPRHKVTEMGQEVTMRCQPILGHNTVFWYRQTMMQGLELLAYFRNRAPLDDSGMPKDRFSAEMPDATLATLKIQPSEPRDSAVYFCASGGGLTQVNEQFFGPGTRLTVL.

V usage is TRBV25-1 and J usage is TRBJ1-4; 7 positions match TRBD1. The V gene end was trimmed by 2 bases and the J gene end by 1 base; junction bases not matched to a gene: 1. The CDR3 length is 15 residues. Germline V CDR1 and CDR2: MGHDK, SYGVNS. CDR3 DNA: TGTGCCAGCAGTGAAACAGGGGAAACTAATGAAAAACTGTTTTTT. Amino acids: CASSETGETNEKLFF.

The chain recombines TRBV7-2 with TRBJ1-3; no clear D gene. This CDR3 has 15 amino acids. Per germline, CDR1 SGHTA and CDR2 FQGNSA. The V gene lost 4 bases and the J gene lost 2 bases, with 12 bases spanning the gap. For the CDR3, the DNA is TGTGCCAGCAGCTCTAGCGGGAGAGCTGGAAACACCATATATTTT. Translation: CASSSSGRAGNTIYF.

The chain joins TRBV5-6 to TRBJ2-7; TRBD2 might be the D (5 bases). This CDR3 is 12 amino acids long. The V and J ends lost 3 bases and 2 bases respectively, with 6 bases between them. Germline V gives CDR1 SGHDT, CDR2 YYEEEE. DNA for the CDR3: TGTGCCAGCAGCTCGACTACCTACGAGCAGTACTTC. Translating it yields CASSSTTYEQYF.

This sequence joins TRBV14 and TRBJ2-7; possibly TRBD2 for D (5 bases). The ends were cut back, 5 bases at V and 3 bases at J, with 5 bases in the middle. CDR1 is SGHDN and CDR2 is FVKESK in the germline V gene. The CDR3 runs 11 residues. CDR3 sequence reads: CASSAGYEQYF. The CDR3 DNA reads TGTGCCAGCAGCGCGGGCTACGAGCAGTACTTC.

Only one count was recorded for this clone. This chain connects TRBV7-9 to TRBJ2-7; no definite D call. This CDR3 contains 11 residues. Germline V gene lookup returns CDR1 SEHNR and CDR2 FQNEAQ (reference sequence). The V end was cut by 0 bases, the J end by 11 bases, with 8 bases between. The CDR3 nucleotides read TGTGCCAGCAGCTTAGCGCAGGCCGAGTACTTC. Its translation is CASSLAQAEYF.

The V call is TRBV15, the J call TRBJ1-5; TRBD1 matches 10 bases. Per germline, CDR1 LNHNV and CDR2 YYDKDF (reference sequence). The ends lost 1 base at V and 1 base at J; junction bases unmatched: 1. This CDR3 spans 16 amino acids. CDR3 region: CATSRADRGSNQPQHF. The CDR3 DNA follows: TGTGCCACCAGCAGAGCGGACAGGGGGAGCAATCAGCCCCAGCATTTT.

The chain couples TRBV5-1 to TRBJ1-1; D is uncertain. V lost 0 bases and J lost 4, with 13 bases in between. Germline V lookup: CDR1 SGHRS, CDR2 YFSETQ. The length of the CDR3 is 15 residues. CDR3 residues: CASSLVVRQATEAFF. CDR3 bases: TGCGCCAGCAGCTTGGTAGTTCGGCAGGCCACTGAAGCTTTCTTT.

J is TRBJ2-7 and V is TRBV7-2; D is unresolved. Germline loops: CDR1 SGHTA, CDR2 FQGNSA. Trimming shortened V by 5 bases and J by 0 bases, and 20 bases separated the two germline ends. CDR3 length equals 17 residues. The CDR3 nucleotides are TGTGCCAGCAGCCTCCCTCGAGGCGCGGTGAGCTCCTACGAGCAGTACTTC. Translated, it gives CASSLPRGAVSSYEQYF.

The gene calls are TRBV10-3 and TRBJ1-3, with D perhaps matching TRBD1 (5 bases). V was trimmed by 2 bases and J by 2 bases, leaving 19 bases between them. The CDR3 runs 18 residues. CDR1 and CDR2 (germline): ENHRY, SYGVKD. CDR3 nucleotide sequence: TGTGCCATCAGTGAGCGGAGAGTGGAGGGACTAGCTGGAAACACCATATATTTT. It translates to CAISERRVEGLAGNTIYF.

V usage is TRBV4-1 and J usage is TRBJ2-5; 9 bases map to TRBD1. V trimming: 3 bases; J trimming: 6 bases; junction bases outside the gene matches: 11. The germline gives CDR1 MGHRA, CDR2 YSYEKL. CDR3 length: 16 residues. The CDR3 reads CASSHRTGALEKTQYF. The CDR3 nucleotides are TGCGCCAGCAGCCACCGGACAGGGGCTCTGGAGAAGACCCAGTACTTC.

The V call is TRBV6-5, the J call TRBJ1-6, with unresolved D. Trimming pared 2 bases from V and 3 bases from J, leaving 8 bases between. The CDR3 has 15 residues. CDR1 MNHEY and CDR2 SVGAGI come from the germline V gene. The chain's CDR3 is CASSYPPGYNSPLHF. The CDR3 DNA reads as TGTGCCAGCAGTTACCCGCCGGGCTATAATTCACCCCTCCACTTT.

The V call is TRBV3-1 (or the pseudogene TRBV3-2), the J call TRBJ1-2; 8 bases match TRBD1. V shed 1 base and J 7 bases; nucleotides not matched to a gene: 5. Germline V gives CDR1 LGHDT, CDR2 YNNKEL (reference sequence). CDR3 length: 14 amino acids. CDR3 amino acids: CASSQGAGGLGYTF. CDR3 nucleotide sequence: TGTGCCAGCAGCCAAGGGGCAGGGGGCCTTGGCTACACCTTC.

This clone was observed a handful of times. The rearrangement uses TRBV11-3 and TRBJ2-2; D is ambiguous. Trimming shortened V by 2 bases and J by 2 bases, and 6 bases separated the two germline ends. The CDR3 has 14 amino acids. The germline CDR1 and CDR2 sequences are SGHNT and YENEEA. The CDR3: CASSLKHNTGELFF. CDR3 nucleotides: TGTGCCAGCAGCTTAAAACATAACACCGGGGAGCTGTTTTTT.

This chain connects TRBV24-1 to TRBJ2-3; D not resolved. Germline V lookup: CDR1 KGHDR, CDR2 SFDVKD. Deletions cut 0 bases from V and 3 bases from J, with 12 bases between. The CDR3 has 16 amino acids. The CDR3: CATSDLDHKGTDTQYF. The CDR3 bases are TGTGCCACCAGTGATTTGGACCATAAAGGTACAGATACGCAGTATTTT.

V is TRBV6-5 and J is TRBJ1-2; no clear D. CDR1 is MNHEY, CDR2 SVGAGI, per germline. The CDR3 is 13 residues long. V was shortened by 0 bases and J by 8 bases, with 10 bases between the two germline ends. CDR3 in amino acids: CASSYSGRAGYTF. CDR3 nucleotide sequence: TGTGCCAGCAGTTACTCGGGCAGAGCGGGCTACACCTTC.